Listed here is a single T cell receptor (beta chain). Under the authors' procedure: Amplification of reference gene primers provided the estimated nucleated cell counts. The data were produced by immunoSEQ multiplex PCR, yet TCRdb's version contains in-frame clones alone and is incomplete. V and J calls and clone size are those listed in that table; D and trimming were worked out from the DNA. This repertoire shows under 25,000 clones, around 90% found once; its top ten account for 7% to 8.5%. The data originate from a study of blood T cell repertoires in COVID-19. About the research overall: The origin of the acute and convalescent COVID-19 samples was the United States, Italy and Spain.

Germline CDR1 reads GTSNPN; CDR2 reads SVGIG (reference sequence). This CDR3 spans 14 amino acids. V shed 8 bases and J shed 5 bases, with 20 bases lying between them. V is TRBV30 and J is TRBJ2-3; TRBD2 is a possible D gene (5 bases). This clonotype was sampled from a human donor with active COVID-19. The donor label of this sample is uncertain. The sample consisted of peripheral blood. CDR3 residues: CAGEWQAEGDTQYF. The CDR3 nucleotides are TGTGCCGGTGAATGGCAGGCCGAGGGAGATACGCAGTATTTT.